A selection of T cell receptor beta chains follows, all from one sample in a study of TIL therapy for anti-PD-1-resistant metastatic lung cancer. Profiling relied on immunoSEQ multiplex PCR, and the TCRdb table lists in-frame clones only, not all of them. The sample consists of some 15,000 clones, around 86% of them appearing once. This specimen was blood, taken at baseline. These receptors were collected from a person aged 25 to 80 with non-small cell lung cancer. The CDR3 runs from the conserved cysteine through the conserved F or W. The D gene is left open where the match is weak. The size of a clone is reported for some rows only, either as once, few or many, or as a class for expanded clones.

clone size: once; J gene: TRBJ1-6; V gene: TRBV5-1; D gene: NA; CDR3 protein: CASSLRDSPLHF; CDR3 DNA: TGCGCCAGCAGCTTGCGAGATTCACCCCTCCACTTT
clone size: NA; J gene: TRBJ2-6; V gene: TRBV4-2; D gene: NA; CDR3 protein: CASSQDENSGANVLTF; CDR3 DNA: TGTGCCAGCAGCCAAGATGAGAACTCTGGGGCCAACGTCCTGACTTTC
clone size: NA; J gene: TRBJ1-6; V gene: TRBV6-5; D gene: TRBD1; CDR3 protein: CASSYSGTGSLTLHF; CDR3 DNA: TGTGCCAGCAGTTACTCGGGGACAGGGAGTCTAACCCTCCACTTT
clone size: NA; J gene: TRBJ2-5; V gene: TRBV2; D gene: NA; CDR3 protein: CASSERAGRETQYF; CDR3 DNA: TGTGCCAGCAGTGAAAGGGCAGGCCGGGAGACCCAGTACTTC
clone size: NA; J gene: TRBJ1-1; V gene: TRBV7-2; D gene: TRBD1; CDR3 protein: CASRTGESGAFF; CDR3 DNA: TGTGCCAGCAGGACAGGGGAGAGCGGTGCTTTCTTT
clone size: NA; J gene: TRBJ1-6; V gene: TRBV28; D gene: NA; CDR3 protein: CASSYRARRSPLHF; CDR3 DNA: TGTGCCAGCAGTTACAGGGCCAGGCGCTCACCCCTCCACTTT
clone size: NA; J gene: TRBJ2-3; V gene: TRBV13; D gene: TRBD1; CDR3 protein: CASSPDRVYTDTQYF; CDR3 DNA: TGTGCCAGCAGCCCGGACAGGGTATACACAGATACGCAGTATTTT
clone size: NA; J gene: TRBJ2-5; V gene: TRBV12-5; D gene: TRBD1; CDR3 protein: CASGPGQGDVETQYF; CDR3 DNA: TGTGCTAGTGGTCCGGGACAGGGGGATGTAGAGACCCAGTACTTC
clone size: NA; J gene: TRBJ2-3; V gene: TRBV12-5; D gene: NA; CDR3 protein: CASGPGLTTQYF; CDR3 DNA: TGTGCTAGTGGTCCCGGACTGACTACGCAGTATTTT
clone size: NA; J gene: TRBJ2-2; V gene: TRBV28; D gene: TRBD2; CDR3 protein: CASSARPRLAGATSNTGELFF; CDR3 DNA: TGTGCCAGCAGTGCCCGACCGAGACTAGCGGGAGCTACCTCGAACACCGGGGAGCTGTTTTTT
clone size: NA; J gene: TRBJ2-1; V gene: TRBV19; D gene: NA; CDR3 protein: CASSMRLRGNEQFF; CDR3 DNA: TGTGCCAGTAGTATGCGGTTACGGGGCAATGAGCAGTTCTTC
clone size: NA; J gene: TRBJ2-1; V gene: TRBV7-2; D gene: NA; CDR3 protein: CASSSKTSSYNEQFF; CDR3 DNA: TGTGCCAGCAGCTCTAAGACCAGCTCCTACAATGAGCAGTTCTTC
clone size: once; J gene: TRBJ1-3; V gene: TRBV11-3; D gene: NA; CDR3 protein: CASSLVKSGFEARNTIYF; CDR3 DNA: TGTGCCAGCAGCTTAGTCAAATCCGGGTTTGAGGCGCGAAACACCATATATTTT
clone size: NA; J gene: TRBJ1-6; V gene: TRBV29-1; D gene: NA; CDR3 protein: CSVADRDYNSPLHF; CDR3 DNA: TGCAGCGTTGCCGACAGAGATTATAATTCACCCCTCCACTTT
clone size: NA; J gene: TRBJ1-2; V gene: TRBV19; D gene: NA; CDR3 protein: CASRGTRRSDGYTF; CDR3 DNA: TGTGCCAGCCGGGGCACGCGGAGGAGTGATGGCTACACCTTC
clone size: NA; J gene: TRBJ2-4; V gene: TRBV29-1; D gene: TRBD2; CDR3 protein: CSVEDRTSAALAKNIQYF; CDR3 DNA: TGCAGCGTTGAAGACAGGACTAGCGCCGCACTAGCCAAAAACATTCAGTACTTC
clone size: NA; J gene: TRBJ1-1; V gene: TRBV30; D gene: TRBD1; CDR3 protein: CAWTGGVGYRNTEAFF; CDR3 DNA: TGTGCCTGGACAGGGGGCGTTGGATATAGGAACACTGAAGCTTTCTTT
clone size: NA; J gene: TRBJ2-1; V gene: TRBV5-4; D gene: NA; CDR3 protein: CASSLVARNEQFF; CDR3 DNA: TGTGCCAGCAGCTTGGTAGCCCGTAATGAGCAGTTCTTC
clone size: NA; J gene: TRBJ1-1; V gene: TRBV7-8; D gene: TRBD1; CDR3 protein: CASMVRGRGDTEAFF; CDR3 DNA: TGTGCCAGCATGGTCAGGGGGCGCGGGGACACTGAAGCTTTCTTT
clone size: NA; J gene: TRBJ2-3; V gene: TRBV7-9; D gene: NA; CDR3 protein: CASSLRGGKHTDTQYF; CDR3 DNA: TGTGCCAGCAGCTTAAGGGGGGGGAAACACACAGATACGCAGTATTTT
clone size: NA; J gene: TRBJ2-7; V gene: TRBV11-2; D gene: NA; CDR3 protein: CASSLGFSSYEQYF; CDR3 DNA: TGTGCCAGCAGCTTGGGCTTCAGCTCCTACGAGCAGTACTTC
clone size: NA; J gene: TRBJ2-3; V gene: TRBV14; D gene: NA; CDR3 protein: CASSQQGWDTQYF; CDR3 DNA: TGTGCCAGCAGCCAACAGGGTTGGGATACGCAGTATTTT
clone size: NA; J gene: TRBJ2-5; V gene: TRBV7-9; D gene: NA; CDR3 protein: CASSDYGGLQETQYF; CDR3 DNA: TGTGCCAGCAGCGACTATGGGGGACTCCAAGAGACCCAGTACTTC
clone size: NA; J gene: TRBJ1-1; V gene: TRBV5-5; D gene: NA; CDR3 protein: CASSLAPGLNTEAFF; CDR3 DNA: TGTGCCAGCAGCTTGGCCCCAGGTTTGAACACTGAAGCTTTCTTT
clone size: few; J gene: TRBJ2-1; V gene: TRBV11-2; D gene: TRBD2; CDR3 protein: CASSTRLAVSSYNEQFF; CDR3 DNA: TGTGCCAGCAGCACTCGACTAGCCGTCAGCTCCTACAATGAGCAGTTCTTC
clone size: few; J gene: TRBJ1-1; V gene: TRBV7-9; D gene: NA; CDR3 protein: CASSQGPNTEAFF; CDR3 DNA: TGTGCCAGCAGCCAAGGACCGAACACTGAAGCTTTCTTT
clone size: NA; J gene: TRBJ2-2; V gene: TRBV27; D gene: TRBD1; CDR3 protein: CASRQSRDRPSNTGELFF; CDR3 DNA: TGTGCCAGCAGACAAAGTAGGGACAGGCCATCGAACACCGGGGAGCTGTTTTTT
clone size: NA; J gene: TRBJ2-3; V gene: TRBV19; D gene: NA; CDR3 protein: CASSIRFGDTQYF; CDR3 DNA: TGTGCCAGTAGTATCCGATTTGGAGATACGCAGTATTTT
clone size: NA; J gene: TRBJ1-6; V gene: TRBV7-2; D gene: NA; CDR3 protein: CASTRARDVALHF; CDR3 DNA: TGTGCCAGCACCAGAGCTAGGGATGTGGCCCTCCACTTT
clone size: NA; J gene: TRBJ2-1; V gene: TRBV9; D gene: NA; CDR3 protein: CASSVGGASYNEQFF; CDR3 DNA: TGTGCCAGCAGCGTAGGCGGGGCCTCCTACAATGAGCAGTTCTTC
clone size: NA; J gene: TRBJ1-2; V gene: TRBV5-6; D gene: NA; CDR3 protein: CASSPDRTYGYTF; CDR3 DNA: TGTGCCAGCAGCCCCGACAGGACCTATGGCTACACCTTC
clone size: NA; J gene: TRBJ1-2; V gene: TRBV7-9; D gene: NA; CDR3 protein: CASSSGTAYGYTF; CDR3 DNA: TGTGCCAGCAGCTCCGGGACTGCCTATGGCTACACCTTC
clone size: NA; J gene: TRBJ1-1; V gene: TRBV5-8; D gene: TRBD1; CDR3 protein: CASSRTGVNTEAFF; CDR3 DNA: TGTGCCAGCAGCCGGACAGGGGTGAACACTGAAGCTTTCTTT
clone size: NA; J gene: TRBJ1-5; V gene: TRBV19; D gene: NA; CDR3 protein: CASSPNQPQHF; CDR3 DNA: TGTGCCAGTAGTCCCAATCAGCCCCAGCATTTT
clone size: once; J gene: TRBJ1-3; V gene: TRBV7-3; D gene: NA; CDR3 protein: CASSPDANSGNTIYF; CDR3 DNA: TGTGCCAGCAGCCCCGACGCAAACTCTGGAAACACCATATATTTT
clone size: NA; J gene: TRBJ2-2; V gene: TRBV29-1; D gene: NA; CDR3 protein: CSVAGGSTGELFF; CDR3 DNA: TGCAGCGTTGCCGGGGGATCCACCGGGGAGCTGTTTTTT
clone size: NA; J gene: TRBJ2-1; V gene: TRBV19; D gene: TRBD2; CDR3 protein: CASSGLAGGYNEQFF; CDR3 DNA: TGTGCCAGTAGCGGACTAGCGGGAGGGTACAATGAGCAGTTCTTC
clone size: NA; J gene: TRBJ1-5; V gene: TRBV4-1; D gene: NA; CDR3 protein: CASSHPQGSQPQHF; CDR3 DNA: TGCGCCAGCAGCCACCCGCAGGGGAGTCAGCCCCAGCATTTT
clone size: NA; J gene: TRBJ2-2; V gene: TRBV5-8; D gene: NA; CDR3 protein: CASSLPWTPGELFF; CDR3 DNA: TGTGCCAGCAGCTTGCCCTGGACCCCCGGGGAGCTGTTTTTT
clone size: NA; J gene: TRBJ1-5; V gene: TRBV19; D gene: NA; CDR3 protein: CASKVLWHSNQPQHF; CDR3 DNA: TGTGCCAGTAAGGTTCTTTGGCATAGCAATCAGCCCCAGCATTTT
clone size: once; J gene: TRBJ1-1; V gene: TRBV28; D gene: NA; CDR3 protein: CASRWDGSNYEAFF; CDR3 DNA: TGTGCCAGCAGATGGGACGGATCTAACTATGAAGCTTTCTTT
clone size: once; J gene: TRBJ1-3; V gene: TRBV7-2; D gene: NA; CDR3 protein: CASGPRGNTIYF; CDR3 DNA: TGTGCCAGCGGCCCCCGGGGAAACACCATATATTTT
clone size: NA; J gene: TRBJ2-5; V gene: TRBV7-3; D gene: NA; CDR3 protein: CASSRTNQETQYF; CDR3 DNA: TGTGCCAGCAGCCGGACCAACCAAGAGACCCAGTACTTC
clone size: few; J gene: TRBJ2-3; V gene: TRBV2; D gene: NA; CDR3 protein: CASERSRADTQYF; CDR3 DNA: TGTGCCAGCGAACGATCCCGTGCAGATACGCAGTATTTT
clone size: NA; J gene: TRBJ2-3; V gene: TRBV19; D gene: NA; CDR3 protein: CASSLHLDTQYF; CDR3 DNA: TGTGCCAGTAGCCTCCATTTGGATACGCAGTATTTT
clone size: NA; J gene: TRBJ2-3; V gene: TRBV30; D gene: NA; CDR3 protein: CAWLDGLAGSAQYF; CDR3 DNA: TGTGCCTGGCTCGATGGTCTAGCCGGCTCAGCGCAGTATTTT
clone size: NA; J gene: TRBJ2-1; V gene: TRBV14; D gene: NA; CDR3 protein: CASSQGWDHNEQFF; CDR3 DNA: TGTGCCAGCAGCCAAGGATGGGATCACAATGAGCAGTTCTTC
clone size: NA; J gene: TRBJ1-1; V gene: TRBV9; D gene: NA; CDR3 protein: CASSALGRNTEAFF; CDR3 DNA: TGTGCCAGCAGCGCTCTGGGGCGGAACACTGAAGCTTTCTTT
clone size: once; J gene: TRBJ2-2; V gene: TRBV11-2; D gene: NA; CDR3 protein: CASSPAGWEDTGELFF; CDR3 DNA: TGTGCCAGCAGCCCGGCGGGCTGGGAAGACACCGGGGAGCTGTTTTTT
clone size: NA; J gene: TRBJ2-1; V gene: TRBV28; D gene: TRBD1; CDR3 protein: CASTGTGVNNEQFF; CDR3 DNA: TGTGCCAGCACCGGGACAGGGGTCAACAATGAGCAGTTCTTC
clone size: NA; J gene: TRBJ1-6; V gene: TRBV11-3; D gene: NA; CDR3 protein: CASSLDSDRYNSPLHF; CDR3 DNA: TGTGCCAGCAGCTTAGATAGCGACAGATATAATTCACCCCTCCACTTT
clone size: NA; J gene: TRBJ2-5; V gene: TRBV27; D gene: TRBD2; CDR3 protein: CASSFSRGGLGQYF; CDR3 DNA: TGTGCCAGCAGTTTCTCGCGGGGGGGCCTCGGGCAGTACTTC
clone size: NA; J gene: TRBJ2-1; V gene: TRBV2; D gene: TRBD2; CDR3 protein: CASRGLAANEQFF; CDR3 DNA: TGTGCCAGCAGGGGACTAGCGGCCAATGAGCAGTTCTTC
clone size: once; J gene: TRBJ2-2; V gene: TRBV5-6; D gene: NA; CDR3 protein: CASSSAPNRENPGELFF; CDR3 DNA: TGTGCCAGCAGCTCTGCCCCAAATAGGGAGAACCCCGGGGAGCTGTTTTTT
clone size: NA; J gene: TRBJ2-7; V gene: TRBV5-1; D gene: NA; CDR3 protein: CASSARTDSYEQYF; CDR3 DNA: TGCGCCAGCAGCGCGAGGACAGATTCCTACGAGCAGTACTTC